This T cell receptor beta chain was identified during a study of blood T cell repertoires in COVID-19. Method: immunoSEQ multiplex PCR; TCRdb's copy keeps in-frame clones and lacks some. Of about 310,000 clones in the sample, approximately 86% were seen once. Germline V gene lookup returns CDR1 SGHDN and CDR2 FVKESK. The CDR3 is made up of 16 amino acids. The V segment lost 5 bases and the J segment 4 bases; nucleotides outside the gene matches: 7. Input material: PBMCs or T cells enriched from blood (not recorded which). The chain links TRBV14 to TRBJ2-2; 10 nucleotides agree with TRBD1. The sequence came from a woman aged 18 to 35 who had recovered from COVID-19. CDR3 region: CASSFPGTGVTGELFF. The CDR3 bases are TGTGCCAGCAGCTTTCCCGGGACAGGGGTCACCGGGGAGCTGTTTTTT.